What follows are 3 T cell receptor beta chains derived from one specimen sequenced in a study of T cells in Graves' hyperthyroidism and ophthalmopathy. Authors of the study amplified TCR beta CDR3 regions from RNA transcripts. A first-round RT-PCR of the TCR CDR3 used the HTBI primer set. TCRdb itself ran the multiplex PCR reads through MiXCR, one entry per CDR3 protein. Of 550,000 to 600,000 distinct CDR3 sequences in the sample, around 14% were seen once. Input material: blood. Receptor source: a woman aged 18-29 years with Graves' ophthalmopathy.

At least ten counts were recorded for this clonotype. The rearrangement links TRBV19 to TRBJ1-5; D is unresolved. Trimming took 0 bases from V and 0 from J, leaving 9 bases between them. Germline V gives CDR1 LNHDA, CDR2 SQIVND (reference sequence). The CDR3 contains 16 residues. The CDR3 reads CASSIEEGYSNQPQHF. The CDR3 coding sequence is TGTGCCAGTAGTATAGAGGAGGGATATAGCAATCAGCCCCAGCATTTT.

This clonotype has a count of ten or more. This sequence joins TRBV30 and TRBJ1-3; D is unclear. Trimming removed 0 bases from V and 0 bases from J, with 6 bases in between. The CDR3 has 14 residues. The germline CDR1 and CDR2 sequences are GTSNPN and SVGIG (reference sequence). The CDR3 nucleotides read TGTGCCTGGAGTGTCGGCGTCTCTGGAAACACCATATATTTT. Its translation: CAWSVGVSGNTIYF.

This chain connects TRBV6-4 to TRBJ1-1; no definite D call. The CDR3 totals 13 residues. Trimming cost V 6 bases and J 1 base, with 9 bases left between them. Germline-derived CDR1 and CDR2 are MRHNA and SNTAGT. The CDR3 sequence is CASREQRNTEAFF. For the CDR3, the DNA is TGTGCCAGCAGGGAGCAGCGGAACACTGAAGCTTTCTTT.